Shown below are 16 T cell receptor beta chains from a single sample sequenced in a study of tumor-infiltrating lymphocytes in primary liver carcinoma. From approximately 500 ng total RNA, TCR beta cDNA was generated with a primer in the constant region. Libraries for TCR beta were built through three nested multiplex PCR rounds, which together made up a slightly modified ARM-PCR procedure. A C-beta reverse primer was combined with TRBV1-TRBV30 forward primers in the first two PCR rounds, and each round had 10 cycles. A single record per CDR3 protein comes from TCRdb applying MiXCR to the multiplex PCR reads. The repertoire consists of about 180,000 distinct CDR3 sequences, with around 60% occurring once and the leading ten covering less than 75%. Germline DNA was extracted too, while blood RNA derived from unsorted whole blood. Input material: peripheral blood. These receptors came from a man in his forties with primary liver carcinoma and hepatitis B virus infection.

V is TRBV11-2 and J is TRBJ2-7; D is perhaps TRBD2 (5 bases). V was trimmed by 1 base and J by 8 bases, leaving 21 bases between them. Germline V CDR1 and CDR2: SGHAT, FQNNGV. This CDR3 spans 16 amino acids. CDR3 sequence: CASSLGSGENPRKQYF. The CDR3 nucleotides are TGTGCCAGCAGCTTAGGGTCCGGGGAGAACCCTCGGAAGCAGTACTTC.

In regard to this clonotype: This may stem from a read error, because a much larger clone lies one nucleotide away. This chain connects TRBV11-2 to TRBJ2-2; 7 bases are a match to TRBD1. Germline-derived CDR1 and CDR2 are SGHAT and FQNNGV. V was clipped by 5 bases and J by 4 bases; unmatched bases: 10. The CDR3 is made up of 16 amino acids. The CDR3 is CASSPRGGPSTGELFF. Written as DNA, the CDR3 is TGTGCCAGCAGCCCGCGAGGGGGCCCGAGCACCGGGGAGCTGTTTTTT.

The rearrangement links TRBV5-1 to TRBJ2-3; 7 bases are a match to TRBD1. The CDR3 loop spans 15 amino acids. With 4 bases clipped from V and 3 bases from J, the junction kept 8 bases outside the gene matches. Germline loops: CDR1 SGHRS, CDR2 YFSETQ. Here the CDR3 reads CASSVGDRDTDTQYF. The DNA of the CDR3 is TGCGCCAGCAGCGTTGGCGACAGGGATACAGATACGCAGTATTTT. Supplemented by reference TRBV5-1 and TRBJ2-3, the full variable domain reads KAGVTQTPRYLIKTRGQQVTLSCSPISGHRSVSWYQQTPGQGLQFLFEYFSETQRNKGNFPGRFSGRQFSNSRSEMNVSTLELGDSALYLCASSVGDRDTDTQYFGPGTRLTVL.

As regards this clonotype: The junction differs from germline at one of its ends, possibly a read error. The chain employs TRBV29-1 and TRBJ1-5, with D hard to call. This CDR3 region has 13 residues. Germline V lookup: CDR1 SQVTM, CDR2 ANQGSEA. CDR3 bases: TGCAGCGTTCGGCACAATTACAATCAGCCCCGGCATTTT. Amino acid sequence: CSVRHNYNQPRHF.

The genes are TRBV12-3 or TRBV12-4 and TRBJ2-3, with D possibly matching TRBD2 (5 bases). Trimming pared 0 bases from V and 5 bases from J, leaving 21 bases between. The CDR3 sequence is 18 residues long. The CDR3 protein is CASSLASGPGSLRDTQYF. The CDR3 bases are TGTGCCAGCAGTTTAGCGTCGGGTCCGGGATCCCTTAGAGATACGCAGTATTTT.

The chain carries TRBV21-1 and TRBJ2-5. TRBV21-1 is termed a pseudogene. The CDR3 consists of 14 residues. DNA of the CDR3: TGTGCCAGCACCCCAAGGAGGTACCAAGAGACCCAGTACTTC. Amino acid sequence: CASTPRRYQETQYF.

Turning to this clonotype: The CDR3 ends on some other residue instead of the conserved phenylalanine or tryptophan, so this is likely a read error. The J gene is TRBJ2-1, the V gene TRBV11-2; D possibly corresponds to TRBD2 (5 bases). This CDR3 contains 13 residues. Germline V gives CDR1 SGHAT, CDR2 FQNNGV. V lost 3 bases and J 6 bases, leaving 9 bases between the germline ends. The CDR3 DNA is TGTGCCAGCAGCTTCGGGGTATCCAATGAGCAGTTCCTC. This translates into CASSFGVSNEQFL.

Note on this clonotype: The junction does not match germline at one end; this may be a read error. This chain joins TRBV11-2 and TRBJ2-3; D could derive from TRBD1 or TRBD2 (5 bases each). The CDR3 is 14 residues long. CDR1 and CDR2 (germline): SGHAT, FQNNGV. The CDR3 nucleotides are TGTGCCGGCAGCCCGACAGAGAGGGGTGATACGCAGTATTTT. This gives the protein CAGSPTERGDTQYF.

The chain uses TRBV29-1 and TRBJ2-5; weak D call: TRBD2 (6 bases). Germline V gene data show CDR1 as SQVTM and CDR2 as ANQGSEA. CDR3 size: 14 residues. The ends were cut back, 3 bases at V and 2 bases at J, with 13 bases in the middle. In DNA, the CDR3 is TGCAGCGTTGAGCTGCGGGACCGACAAGAGACCCAGTACTTC. Its translation: CSVELRDRQETQYF. The variable domain in full, completed from reference TRBV29-1 and TRBJ2-5, reads SAVISQKPSRDICQRGTSLTIQCQVDSQVTMMFWYRQQPGQSLTLIATANQGSEATYESGFVIDKFPISRPNLTFSTLTVSNMSPEDSSIYLCSVELRDRQETQYFGPGTRLLVL.

There are many counts of this clonotype. This sequence joins TRBV7-8 and TRBJ1-5; tentatively, D is TRBD1 (5 bases). Trimming took off 7 bases at V and 5 bases at J, with 12 bases between the two ends. The CDR3 runs to 13 residues. CDR1 is SGHVS and CDR2 is FQNEAQ in the germline V gene. CDR3 sequence: CASKMGLDQPQHF. The DNA of the CDR3 is TGTGCCAGCAAGATGGGACTGGATCAGCCCCAGCATTTT.

About this clonotype itself: Relative to the germline gene, one junction end is altered; a read error may explain this. The chain couples TRBV11-2 to TRBJ1-1, with D possibly being TRBD1 (6 bases). The CDR3 spans 15 residues. Per the germline V gene, CDR1 is SGHAT and CDR2 is FQNNGV. CDR3 in DNA: TGTGTCAGCAGCTTACCCAGGGGCATGAGCACTGAAGCTTTCTTT. Its protein product is CVSSLPRGMSTEAFF.

Worth noting for this clonotype: A much more abundant neighbour one base away suggests this may be a read error. J is TRBJ2-1 and V is TRBV11-3; tentatively, D is TRBD1 (6 bases). The CDR3 extends over 17 amino acids. CDR1 is SGHNT, CDR2 YENEEA, per germline. CDR3 amino acids: CASNLGPLNGGKYEQFF. The CDR3, as DNA: TGTGCCAGCAACTTAGGGCCCTTGAATGGGGGCAAATATGAGCAGTTCTTC.

This clonotype was seen only once. Relative to the germline gene, one junction end is altered; a read error may explain this. The CDR3 bases are TGTTCCAGCAGTGAAGTGGAGATAAAAGCTTATAGCAATCAGCCCCAGCATTTT. Its translation is CSSSEVEIKAYSNQPQHF. The rearrangement uses TRBV6-1 and TRBJ1-5; no firm D call. There are 18 residues in the CDR3. Germline V lookup: CDR1 MNHNS, CDR2 SASEGT.

The chain joins TRBV29-1 to TRBJ2-7, with a tentative D call TRBD1 (5 bases). The length of the CDR3 is 12 residues. Trimming stripped 4 bases from V and 0 bases from J, with 7 bases between. Germline lookup yields CDR1 SQVTM and CDR2 ANQGSEA. The CDR3 DNA sequence: TGCAGCGTTGGACAGCACTCCTACGAGCAGTACTTC. Its protein product is CSVGQHSYEQYF.

In regard to this clonotype: Germline and junction disagree at one end, which may indicate a read error. This chain uses TRBV11-2 with TRBJ2-5; the D gene is possibly TRBD1 (6 bases). The CDR3 length is 16 residues. Germline CDR1 reads SGHAT; CDR2 reads FQNNGV. The CDR3 DNA is TGTGCCAGCAGCTTAGAGTGGCAGGGGAGCGGAGAGACCCATTACTTC. Residues: CASSLEWQGSGETHYF.

This clonotype occurred once. The chain employs TRBV5-5 and TRBJ1-5; no clear D gene. The CDR3 spans 15 residues. Per the germline V gene, CDR1 is SGHKS and CDR2 is YYEKEE (reference sequence). Trimming cost V 2 bases and J 3 bases, with 12 bases left between them. The CDR3: CASSLGGSFNQPQHF. In DNA, the CDR3 is TGTGCCAGCAGCTTAGGCGGCTCCTTCAATCAGCCCCAGCATTTT.